In this sample, the clone carrying this TCR beta chain turned up a few times. This entry is derived from a study of T-cell memory formation after mild COVID-19. TCRdb passed the 5' RACE reads through MiXCR, listing each CDR3 protein once. Here the sample spans about 190,000 distinct CDR3 sequences, about 27% being singletons. The CDR3 spans 14 residues. Germline values: CDR1 LGHDT, CDR2 YNNKEL (reference sequence). The V end lost 1 base, the J end lost 3 bases, and 9 bases lay between the germline ends. The gene calls are TRBV3-1 and TRBJ1-1; the D is unclear. The sequence was obtained from an adult woman who had mild COVID-19 (a few samples of this study predate the infection). Cell type and time point are not known. The specimen sequenced was PBMCs or a T cell subset sorted from them (not recorded which). In DNA form, the CDR3 reads TGTGCCAGCAGCCAAGTCTCACAGCACACTGAAGCTTTCTTT. Its protein is CASSQVSQHTEAFF.